Below, 27 T cell receptor beta chains from the same sample are listed, as sequenced in a study of response to subunit inactivated influenza vaccine. MiXCR, applied by TCRdb to the RT-PCR reads, yields one record per CDR3 protein. Of hundreds of thousands of distinct CDR3 sequences listed, approximately 14% are singletons. This sample comprised PBMCs from blood, obtained about 11 days after vaccination. The receptor source for this set is a man aged 45 to 65 who received an inactivated influenza vaccine.

This clonotype was observed a few times. The genes are TRBV20-1 and TRBJ1-2, with 7 bases matching TRBD1. Trimming at V came to 3 bases and at J to 0 bases, leaving 4 bases not matched to a gene. Germline values: CDR1 DFQATT, CDR2 SNEGSKA (reference sequence). The CDR3 contains 14 residues. CDR3 DNA sequence: TGCAGTGCTAGTGGACAGGAAACTAACTATGGCTACACCTTC. Protein: CSASGQETNYGYTF.

At least ten counts were recorded for this clonotype. This chain uses TRBV7-2 with TRBJ1-2; D is possibly TRBD1 (5 bases). This CDR3 spans 15 amino acids. Germline CDR1 and CDR2: SGHTA and FQGNSA. V lost 3 bases and J lost 4, with 15 bases in between. CDR3 nucleotides: TGTGCCAGCAGCTTCTTAGAGGGACGGAGCTATGGCTACACCTTC. Amino acid sequence: CASSFLEGRSYGYTF.

The chain employs TRBV5-1 and TRBJ2-7, with D perhaps assigned TRBD1 or TRBD2 (5 bases each). The CDR3 contains 16 residues. The germline gives CDR1 SGHRS, CDR2 YFSETQ. V lost 4 bases to trimming and J lost 3 bases, with 20 bases between them. The CDR3 region is CASSAALPGRNYEQYF. In nucleotides, the CDR3 is TGCGCCAGCAGCGCGGCGCTTCCGGGACGGAACTACGAGCAGTACTTC.

V usage is TRBV20-1 and J usage is TRBJ2-1, with 7 bases aligning to TRBD2. V was clipped by 6 bases and J by 9 bases; unmatched bases: 20. Germline values: CDR1 DFQATT, CDR2 SNEGSKA (reference sequence). CDR3 length: 16 amino acids. This CDR3 is CSATKGPSGRGSEQFF. CDR3 nucleotide sequence: TGCAGTGCAACGAAGGGTCCTAGCGGCCGTGGGAGTGAGCAGTTCTTC.

The rearrangement joins TRBV15 to TRBJ2-1; 9 bases agree with TRBD2. CDR3 length: 23 amino acids. The germline CDR1 and CDR2 sequences are LNHNV and YYDKDF (reference sequence). The V segment lost 0 bases and the J segment 0 bases; nucleotides outside the gene matches: 21. The DNA for the CDR3 is TGTGCCACCAGCAGAGATGGTCTAGCGGGGCCCACCAACCGCCTTAGCTCCTACAATGAGCAGTTCTTC. Residues: CATSRDGLAGPTNRLSSYNEQFF.

This clonotype was counted many times. The rearrangement uses TRBV6-1 and TRBJ2-1; 8 positions agree with TRBD1. Germline lookup yields CDR1 MNHNS and CDR2 SASEGT. This CDR3 spans 14 amino acids. Trimming took 10 bases from V and 3 from J; bases not matched to a gene: 8. DNA for the CDR3: TGTGCCACGAAACCGGGACAGGACTACAATGAGCAGTTCTTC. This sequence encodes CATKPGQDYNEQFF.

A word on this clonotype: At one end the junction does not follow the germline gene, possibly because of a read error. The gene calls are TRBV7-7 and TRBJ2-7; a possible D gene is TRBD1 (6 bases). Germline CDR1 is SSHAT and CDR2 is FNYEAQ (reference sequence). CDR3 length equals 13 residues. Here the CDR3 reads CASSQNTGYEQYF. The DNA for the CDR3 is TGTGCTAGCAGCCAAAACACAGGGTACGAGCAGTACTTC. The whole variable domain, filled in from reference TRBV7-7 and TRBJ2-7, reads GAGVSQSPRYKVTKRGQDVTLRCDPISSHATLYWYQQALGQGPEFLTYFNYEAQPDKSGLPSDRFSAERPEGSISTLTIQRTEQRDSAMYRCASSQNTGYEQYFGPGTRLTVT.

V usage is TRBV12-3 or TRBV12-4 and J usage is TRBJ1-1; a possible D gene is TRBD1 (6 bases). V was cut by 7 bases and J by 2 bases, with 17 bases left in between. The CDR3 is 15 amino acids. The CDR3 coding sequence is TGTGCCAGCACGTTAGACAGGAGAATTAACACTGAAGCTTTCTTT. It codes for CASTLDRRINTEAFF.

This clonotype was picked up a small number of times. The chain employs TRBV20-1 and TRBJ2-7; D remains ambiguous. This CDR3 contains 13 residues. The V end lost 4 bases, the J end lost 2 bases, and 12 bases lay between the germline ends. CDR1 and CDR2 from the germline V gene are DFQATT and SNEGSKA (reference sequence). CDR3 amino acids: CSATGVDPYEQYF. The CDR3 DNA follows: TGCAGTGCTACCGGAGTCGACCCCTACGAGCAGTACTTC.

This clonotype was seen repeatedly, ten times or more. The J gene is TRBJ2-2, the V gene TRBV7-9; 8 bases are a match to TRBD1. This CDR3 is 14 amino acids long. V was clipped by 10 bases and J by 4 bases; unmatched bases: 8. The germline CDR1 and CDR2 sequences are SEHNR and FQNEAQ (reference sequence). Here the CDR3 reads CAIPDRDVTGELFF. The CDR3 DNA is TGTGCCATACCGGACAGGGACGTCACCGGGGAGCTGTTTTTT.

The chain couples TRBV5-8 to TRBJ2-1, with 7 bases lining up with TRBD2. This CDR3 region has 16 residues. V trimming: 3 bases; J trimming: 7 bases; junction bases outside the gene matches: 13. CDR1 and CDR2 from the germline V gene are SGHTS and YDEGEE. The CDR3 DNA is TGTGCCAGCAGCTCCCTTGTGTTAGCGGGTTTAAATGAGCAGTTCTTC. It specifies CASSSLVLAGLNEQFF. The full variable domain, with the rest looked up from reference TRBV5-8 and TRBJ2-1, is EAGVTQSPTHLIKTRGQQATLRCSPISGHTSVYWYQQALGLGLQFLLWYDEGEERNRGNFPPRFSGRQFPNYSSELNVNALELEDSALYLCASSSLVLAGLNEQFFGPGTRLTVL.

This clonotype has just a few counts. The chain uses TRBV6-2 or TRBV6-3 and TRBJ2-1; 7 bases match TRBD2. Germline assignment: CDR1 MNHEY and CDR2 SVGEGT. The CDR3 is 16 residues long. With V trimmed by 0 bases and J by 0 bases, 2 bases remained unmatched. The DNA of the CDR3 is TGTGCCAGCAGTTACTCAGAGCGGGACTCCTACAATGAGCAGTTCTTC. Translated, it gives CASSYSERDSYNEQFF.

This clonotype has only a few counts. The chain employs TRBV7-2 and TRBJ2-3; unclear D gene. V gave up 1 base and J gave up 0 bases, with 8 bases separating them. Germline CDR1 is SGHTA and CDR2 is FQGNSA. The CDR3 is 15 amino acids. CDR3 residues: CASSLVFHSTDTQYF. CDR3 DNA: TGTGCCAGCAGCTTAGTCTTCCATAGCACAGATACGCAGTATTTT.

This chain uses TRBV7-2 with TRBJ2-5; 12 bases line up with TRBD2. Per germline, CDR1 SGHTA and CDR2 FQGNSA. The CDR3 consists of 16 residues. The trim removed 3 bases at V and 5 bases at J, leaving 7 bases unmatched. The CDR3 nucleotides read TGTGCCAGCAGCTTCCTCGGGACTAGCGGGTTTGAGACCCAGTACTTC. It encodes CASSFLGTSGFETQYF.

This clonotype was detected only a few times. The chain links TRBV19 to TRBJ2-7; D unresolved. Germline values: CDR1 LNHDA, CDR2 SQIVND (reference sequence). V was clipped by 3 bases and J by 6 bases, with 12 bases between them. The CDR3 has 13 residues. CDR3 nucleotides: TGTGCCAGTAGTATGCAATTGGGCGCCGAGCAGTACTTC. Translating it yields CASSMQLGAEQYF.

The CDR3: CASSQVLISGANVLTF. CDR3 nucleotides: TGCGCCAGCAGCCAAGTATTGATCTCTGGGGCCAACGTCCTGACTTTC. The rearrangement links TRBV4-1 to TRBJ2-6; D gene ambiguous. The germline V gene encodes CDR1 MGHRA and CDR2 YSYEKL. The CDR3 is 16 residues long. Trimming removed 1 base from V and 0 bases from J, with 7 bases in between.

The genes are TRBV3-1 and TRBJ2-1; 7 nucleotides align to TRBD1. The CDR3 runs to 14 residues. CDR1 LGHDT and CDR2 YNNKEL come from the germline V gene (reference sequence). J lost 7 bases, V lost 1 base, and 4 bases had no gene match. The CDR3: CASSQARDSNEQFF. CDR3 coding DNA: TGTGCCAGCAGCCAAGCTAGGGACAGTAATGAGCAGTTCTTC.

In its sample, this clonotype was seen a few times. V usage is TRBV2 and J usage is TRBJ2-1, with a possible D match to TRBD2 (6 bases). This CDR3 comprises 12 residues. Germline V gene data show CDR1 as SNHLY and CDR2 as FYNNEI. Trimming pared 6 bases from V and 4 bases from J, leaving 7 bases between. CDR3 bases: TGTGCCAGCAGGCGGGGTTACAATGAGCAGTTCTTC. Translation: CASRRGYNEQFF.

Only a few counts were recorded for this clonotype. The CDR3 sequence: CASSLDSRGIQYF. The CDR3 region has the DNA TGTGCCAGCAGCTTAGATAGTAGGGGCATTCAGTACTTC. The chain is built from TRBV7-2 and TRBJ2-4; a possible D gene is TRBD1 (5 bases). CDR3 length equals 13 residues. Trimming left V 1 base short and J 9 bases short, with 10 bases between. Looked up from germline, CDR1 is SGHTA and CDR2 is FQGNSA.

The rearrangement joins TRBV7-2 to TRBJ1-5; D is ambiguous. The CDR3 length is 16 residues. CDR1 is SGHTA and CDR2 is FQGNSA in the germline V gene. Trimming shortened V by 1 base and J by 1 base, and 11 bases separated the two germline ends. CDR3 DNA sequence: TGTGCCAGCAGCTTAGAAGGCGGTCGGAGCAATCAGCCCCAGCATTTT. Translating it yields CASSLEGGRSNQPQHF.

In its sample, this clonotype was seen many times. The V gene is TRBV12-3 or TRBV12-4, the J gene TRBJ2-1, with a possible D match to TRBD2 (5 bases). The ends were cut back, 3 bases at V and 3 bases at J, with 6 bases in the middle. The CDR3 runs 13 residues. CDR3 protein: CASSFGNYNEQFF. In DNA, the CDR3 is TGTGCCAGCAGTTTCGGGAACTACAATGAGCAGTTCTTC.

J is TRBJ2-3 and V is TRBV29-1, with D possibly matching TRBD2 (5 bases). Trimming took off 6 bases at V and 8 bases at J, with 18 bases between the two ends. This CDR3 has 13 residues. CDR1 SQVTM and CDR2 ANQGSEA come from the germline V gene. The CDR3 DNA follows: TGCAGCGTGGCGGCTAGCATATCGATTACGCAGTATTTT. Protein: CSVAASISITQYF.

The chain employs TRBV11-2 and TRBJ2-2, with TRBD1 matching over 7 bases. Germline-derived CDR1 and CDR2 are SGHAT and FQNNGV. The CDR3 is 15 amino acids. V trimming: 6 bases; J trimming: 3 bases; junction bases outside the gene matches: 7. CDR3 protein: CASSSTGVYTGELFF. CDR3 DNA: TGTGCCAGCAGTTCCACAGGGGTCTACACCGGGGAGCTGTTTTTT.

As for this clonotype: At one end the junction does not follow the germline gene, possibly because of a read error. This rearrangement joins TRBV7-9 to TRBJ2-7; a weak D match, TRBD1 (6 bases). Germline CDR1 is SEHNR and CDR2 is FQNEAQ (reference sequence). The CDR3 consists of 16 residues. As DNA, the CDR3 is TGTGCCAGCAGTCACACCTCCGGGACAACTTTCCACGAGCAGTATTTC. This codes for CASSHTSGTTFHEQYF.

This clonotype has just a few counts. The chain employs TRBV7-9 and TRBJ2-7; no clear D. CDR3 length equals 13 residues. CDR1 SEHNR and CDR2 FQNEAQ come from the germline V gene (reference sequence). V lost 5 bases and J 3 bases, leaving 11 bases between the germline ends. The DNA for the CDR3 is TGTGCCAGCAGCGCAAGCAACTACTACGAGCAGTACTTC. Translated, it gives CASSASNYYEQYF.

This clonotype was picked up many times. J is TRBJ2-5 and V is TRBV20-1; 7 bases line up with TRBD2. Trimming took 0 bases from V and 3 from J; bases not matched to a gene: 13. CDR1 DFQATT and CDR2 SNEGSKA come from the germline V gene (reference sequence). The CDR3 sequence is 17 residues long. This CDR3 reads CSARDIFGLGQEETQYF. The CDR3 bases are TGCAGTGCTAGAGATATCTTTGGACTAGGTCAGGAAGAGACCCAGTACTTC.

The chain is built from TRBV10-3 and TRBJ2-1; TRBD2 aligns across 11 bases. Germline V gene lookup returns CDR1 ENHRY and CDR2 SYGVKD. Unmatched junction bases numbered 16, after V lost 11 bases and J lost 7 bases. CDR3 length: 16 residues. CDR3 protein: CASHPMGSGRGNEQFF. In DNA, the CDR3 is TGTGCCTCCCACCCGATGGGTAGCGGGAGGGGTAATGAGCAGTTCTTC.